This is a list of T cell receptor beta chains from one sample in a study of T cells after yellow fever vaccination. TCRdb reprocessed the 5' RACE reads via MiXCR and lists one record per CDR3 protein. The sample carries 250,000 to 400,000 distinct CDR3 sequences, approximately 4.5% recorded once. Material: PBMCs, obtained 15 days after the yellow fever booster vaccination. The receptors derive from a man younger than 30 who received the YFV17D yellow fever vaccine. CDR3s include the opening cysteine and the closing phenylalanine or tryptophan. A D gene is named only where the DNA matches it firmly. Not all rows give a size; the values are once, few, many and, for expanded clones, a class.

j_call clone_size v_call d_call cdr3_nt cdr3_aa
TRBJ2-5 . TRBV3-1 . TGTGCCAGCAGCCAAGTTGGCGGGGAGACCCAGTACTTC CASSQVGGETQYF
TRBJ2-5 . TRBV19 . TGTGCCAGTAGTATAGGGCCGGGCCCTCAAGAGACCCAGTACTTC CASSIGPGPQETQYF
TRBJ2-7 many TRBV7-2 . TGTGCCAGCAGCTTAGGTCTCGGCAGTGCCTACGAGCAGTACTTC CASSLGLGSAYEQYF
TRBJ2-2 . TRBV10-3 TRBD1 TGTGCCATCAGAAAACAGGGGGCGACCGGGGAGCTGTTTTTT CAIRKQGATGELFF
TRBJ2-5 many TRBV7-2 TRBD2 TGTGCCAGCAGCTTACCACTAGCGGGGGTGGAGACCCAGTACTTC CASSLPLAGVETQYF
TRBJ2-1 many TRBV6-2/TRBV6-3 . TGTGCCAGCAGTTACCCAGGGCAGGTTTCCTACAATGAGCAGTTCTTC CASSYPGQVSYNEQFF
TRBJ1-4 many TRBV20-1 TRBD1 TGCAGTGCTAGGCGGACAGGGCGGGGTGAAAAACTGTTTTTT CSARRTGRGEKLFF
TRBJ2-1 . TRBV30 . TGTGCCTGGAGGAGTTACAATGAGCAGTTCTTC CAWRSYNEQFF
TRBJ2-3 . TRBV7-9 TRBD2 TGTGCCAGCAACCCAGCGGGGGGTGGGACGCAGTATTTT CASNPAGGGTQYF
TRBJ1-4 . TRBV25-1 . TGTGCCAGCAGTGAATCGCATGCAACTAATGAAAAACTGTTTTTT CASSESHATNEKLFF
TRBJ1-5 . TRBV20-1 . TGCAGTGCTAGTTTTAGCAATCAGCCCCAGCATTTT CSASFSNQPQHF
TRBJ1-4 few TRBV20-1 . TGCAGTGCTCCAGCCCAGGGAACTAATGAAAAACTGTTTTTT CSAPAQGTNEKLFF
TRBJ2-5 . TRBV29-1 . TGCAGCGTCGCTGGGGGGTTGGAGACCCAGTACTTC CSVAGGLETQYF
TRBJ2-7 many TRBV27 . TGTGCCAGCAGTCAACTAAACAGGGCCGAGCAGTACTTC CASSQLNRAEQYF
TRBJ1-4 few TRBV7-9 . TGTGCCAGCAGCTTAGCGTCGACCCAGGAAAAACTGTTTTTT CASSLASTQEKLFF
TRBJ2-2 many TRBV5-1 TRBD1 TGCGCCAGCAGCGTTGGACAGGGCGTCGGTATCACCGGGGAGCTGTTTTTT CASSVGQGVGITGELFF
TRBJ1-5 many TRBV6-5 TRBD1 TGTGCCAGCAGTCGGACAGGGAGCAATCAGCCCCAGCATTTT CASSRTGSNQPQHF
TRBJ1-2 . TRBV4-1 . TGCGCCAGCAGCCAAGATCCAGGAAGGGGCGCGGGATATGGCTACACCTTC CASSQDPGRGAGYGYTF